This T cell receptor beta chain was observed in a study of T cell responses to AZD1222 COVID-19 vaccine (dated by TCRdb to 2020 to 2022). With respect to the entire study: TCR sequencing was performed for some 250 trial participants, of whom about 200 were given two doses of AZD1222 and some 25 were given two doses of MenACWY control vaccine. Trial participants were enrolled into age subgroups of 18-55, 56-69 and 70-plus years, which contained around 140, 26 and 57 TCR-sequenced participants, respectively.

CDR1 and CDR2 are drawn from the germline V gene: SGHRS, YFSETQ. The CDR3, from cysteine to phenylalanine, totals 15 residues. Only CDR3 DNA remains: 45 bases, in frame from the first base. The V end gives up 5 bases and the J end 2 bases, leaving 5 bases in the junction not matched to a gene. What the work shows at the level of the full study, not this receptor alone: Most participants were white British and females outnumbered males, and the authors suggested that clonal diversity may have been underestimated. The 56-69-year group was small, and its depth increase did not reach significance, likely because of low power. Conclusions about previously exposed vaccinees are limited because only five to seven AZD1222 recipients were SARS-CoV-2 seropositive at baseline. After two AZD1222 doses, both the breadth and the depth of spike-specific TCRs were significantly higher than at day 0 and than in MenACWY recipients. Vaccine-associated CD4 TCRs spanned the whole spike protein, with dominant responses in regions 160-218 and 743-854. No day 14 peak-response samples were available, so repertoires were characterized only after the peak T cell response. Reportedly, close to half of the unique spike-specific TCRs recognized epitopes lying outside the regions that are mutated in the B.1.351 and B.1.1.7 variants.

What the time point label conveys for this sample: about 28 days (+/-7) after the second vaccine dose. AZD1222 recipients with second doses at about 4 weeks or about 12 weeks were pooled, because spike-specific TCR depth and breadth did not differ between schedules. Samples from vaccinated people were obtained from the UK trials COV001 and COV002, which included a single-blind randomized controlled phase 2/3 trial of AZD1222 (ChAdOx1 nCoV-19) in healthy adults. Trial participant PBMC samples were collected at day 0 and day 28 after the second dose for TCRbeta chain sequencing. The CDR3 regions of human TCRbeta chains were subjected to immunosequencing. Concerning the study's data processing: Repertoire TCRs were matched against a reference library of SARS-CoV-2-specific TCRs generated with the MIRA antigen-specificity platform. Breadth was defined as the fraction of unique TCRs that were SARS-CoV-2-associated. Depth was defined as the fraction of total T cells that were SARS-CoV-2-associated. Using the MIRA data, every spike-specific TCR was mapped to the spike region that the TCR reacted to and assigned to either a CD4 or a CD8 class. Log10-transformed breadth and depth values were compared by one-way ANOVA with Sidak's multiple comparisons tests. Held by TCRdb, this immuneACCESS table contains in-frame sequences only and omits some clones. Under half of the omission traces to an unresolved V gene where checked; the cause of the rest is unknown. V and J calls and clone size are those listed in that table; D and trimming were worked out from the DNA. The sample profile shows about 150,000 clones; 85% to 90% of them were found once. The ten largest clonotypes hold about 9% of the sample.

Comment on this clone: Its antigen has not been determined. Per-nucleotide qualities are absent, and no much larger clonotype sits a single base away.

The receptor was isolated from an adult who received the AZD1222 COVID-19 vaccine. Specimen: peripheral blood, collected 28 days after the second AZD1222 dose. The sequence links TRBV5-1 to TRBJ2-2; 8 bases in the middle match TRBD2. The nucleotides read TGCGCCAGCAGGCGGACTAGCCTTAACACCGGGGAGCTGTTTTTT. Its amino acids are CASRRTSLNTGELFF.